What follows are 26 T cell receptor beta chains derived from one specimen sequenced in a study of shared clonotypes between healthy human individuals. The assay was immunoSEQ multiplex PCR, and TCRdb's table has in-frame clones only and misses some. This table has hundreds of thousands of clones, around 96% appearing once. Sequenced: naive CD4+ T cells sorted from blood. The subset was: CD45RA+ positively selected. The receptors derive from a woman aged 25 to 45 in good health.

V gene TRBV11-2 combines with J gene TRBJ2-7; weak D call: TRBD1 (6 bases). V shed 6 bases and J shed 6 bases, with 12 bases lying between them. Germline V gene data show CDR1 as SGHAT and CDR2 as FQNNGV. The CDR3 contains 12 residues. CDR3 sequence reads: CASSWTDGEQYF. The CDR3 nucleotides read TGTGCCAGCAGTTGGACAGACGGCGAGCAGTACTTC.

This chain connects TRBV7-6 to TRBJ2-2, with D possibly TRBD2 on 6 matching bases. The germline CDR1 and CDR2 sequences are SGHVS and FNYEAQ. This CDR3 has 18 residues. The V end was cut by 3 bases, the J end by 7 bases, with 24 bases between. The CDR3 DNA reads as TGTGCCAGCAGCTTCCTGGGGGGACCCGTTTCCACGGTCGGGGAGCTGTTTTTT. This codes for CASSFLGGPVSTVGELFF.

This clone was observed once. The chain recombines TRBV18 with TRBJ2-7; 7 bases align to TRBD1. J lost 2 bases, V lost 5 bases, and 6 bases had no gene match. The CDR3 consists of 14 residues. CDR1 is KGHSH and CDR2 is LQKENI in the germline V gene. The chain's CDR3 is CASSGAGTAYEQYF. The CDR3 nucleotides read TGTGCCAGCTCAGGGGCCGGGACAGCCTACGAGCAGTACTTC.

The rearrangement uses TRBV10-1 and TRBJ1-2; possible D gene TRBD1, 6 bases. CDR1 and CDR2 (germline): WNHNN, SYGVQD (reference sequence). This CDR3 has 10 amino acids. Trimming pared 7 bases from V and 6 bases from J, leaving 6 bases between. CDR3 residues: CASNRDGYTF. The CDR3, as DNA: TGCGCCAGCAACAGGGATGGCTACACCTTC.

The J gene is TRBJ2-1, the V gene TRBV2, with 7 bases aligning to TRBD2. CDR1 is SNHLY and CDR2 is FYNNEI in the germline V gene. This CDR3 region has 14 residues. Unmatched junction bases numbered 3, after V lost 3 bases and J lost 4 bases. The DNA of the CDR3 is TGTGCCAGCAGTGATGAGCGGGGTTACAATGAGCAGTTCTTC. This translates into CASSDERGYNEQFF. Complete variable domain (other parts from reference TRBV2 and TRBJ2-1): EPEVTQTPSHQVTQMGQEVILRCVPISNHLYFYWYRQILGQKVEFLVSFYNNEISEKSEIFDDQFSVERPDGSNFTLKIRSTKLEDSAMYFCASSDERGYNEQFFGPGTRLTVL.

V gene TRBV5-3 combines with J gene TRBJ2-2, with 9 nucleotides matching TRBD2. TRBV5-3 is identified as an open reading frame with a role that is uncertain. CDR3 size: 15 residues. With 0 bases clipped from V and 5 bases from J, the junction kept 2 bases outside the gene matches. The CDR3: CARSLVSGSTGELFF. CDR3 sequence (DNA): TGTGCCAGAAGCTTGGTTAGCGGGAGTACCGGGGAGCTGTTTTTT.

V is TRBV7-9 and J is TRBJ1-1; 7 bases are shared with TRBD1. This CDR3 region has 14 residues. Trimming cost V 6 bases and J 7 bases; bases outside gene matches: 11. Germline CDR1 is SEHNR and CDR2 is FQNEAQ (reference sequence). CDR3 loop: CASSPQGGWNEAFF. In DNA, the CDR3 is TGTGCCAGCAGTCCCCAGGGGGGATGGAATGAAGCTTTCTTT.

The chain employs TRBV20-1 and TRBJ1-1; D is perhaps TRBD1 (6 bases). The germline V gene encodes CDR1 DFQATT and CDR2 SNEGSKA (reference sequence). This CDR3 has 11 amino acids. The germline V and J ends were trimmed by 7 bases and 8 bases, with 14 bases remaining between them. The CDR3 sequence: CSVEGEIEAFF. CDR3 coding DNA: TGCAGTGTTGAGGGGGAAATCGAAGCTTTCTTT.

This chain uses TRBV28 with TRBJ2-4; no clear D. Germline V gives CDR1 MDHEN, CDR2 SYDVKM. The V end was cut by 4 bases, the J end by 14 bases, with 12 bases between. This CDR3 is 11 amino acids long. CDR3: CASSSPLTKYF. CDR3 nucleotide sequence: TGTGCCAGCAGTTCCCCTCTGACCAAGTACTTC.

The chain recombines TRBV11-2 with TRBJ2-2; D possibly corresponds to TRBD2 (5 bases). Germline-derived CDR1 and CDR2 are SGHAT and FQNNGV. Trimming cost V 5 bases and J 5 bases, with 18 bases left between them. There are 16 residues in the CDR3. In nucleotides, the CDR3 is TGTGCCAGCAGCAATAAACCCCCACTAGAAACCGGGGAGCTGTTTTTT. This translates into CASSNKPPLETGELFF.

The chain joins TRBV14 to TRBJ2-3; no definite D call. This CDR3 is built from 14 residues. V lost 0 bases and J 4 bases, leaving 8 bases between the germline ends. Germline lookup yields CDR1 SGHDN and CDR2 FVKESK. This CDR3 is CASSQDQVADTQYF. Here the CDR3 DNA reads TGTGCCAGCAGCCAAGACCAAGTCGCAGATACGCAGTATTTT.

Turning to this clone: At the DNA level, this CDR3 is encoded by other sequences in the same sample as well. The chain combines TRBV11-2 with TRBJ1-2, with TRBD1 matching 7 bases. The length of the CDR3 is 13 residues. The V segment lost 5 bases and the J segment 2 bases; nucleotides outside the gene matches: 2. The germline V gene encodes CDR1 SGHAT and CDR2 FQNNGV. The CDR3 reads CASSLGQNYGYTF. The CDR3, as DNA: TGTGCCAGCAGCCTGGGACAGAACTATGGCTACACCTTC.

This rearrangement joins TRBV6-6 to TRBJ2-7, with 11 positions matching TRBD2. This CDR3 spans 15 amino acids. The germline gives CDR1 MNHNY, CDR2 SVGAGI (reference sequence). Trimming took 5 bases from V and 2 from J; bases not matched to a gene: 5. CDR3 residues: CASSATSGSTYEQYF. CDR3 nucleotide sequence: TGTGCCAGCAGTGCCACTAGCGGGAGTACCTACGAGCAGTACTTC.

This CDR3 is CASSLLGGSYEQYF. The CDR3 bases are TGCGCCAGCAGCTTGTTAGGAGGTTCCTACGAGCAGTACTTC. The V call is TRBV5-1, the J call TRBJ2-7, with a weak D call TRBD2 (5 bases). The CDR3 has 14 amino acids. Germline V gene sequence: CDR1 SGHRS, CDR2 YFSETQ. V lost 1 base to trimming and J lost 1 base, with 9 bases between them. Supplemented by reference TRBV5-1 and TRBJ2-7, the full variable domain reads KAGVTQTPRYLIKTRGQQVTLSCSPISGHRSVSWYQQTPGQGLQFLFEYFSETQRNKGNFPGRFSGRQFSNSRSEMNVSTLELGDSALYLCASSLLGGSYEQYFGPGTRLTVT.

The V and J genes are TRBV5-1 and TRBJ2-1; TRBD2 agrees at 7 bases. The trim removed 0 bases at V and 7 bases at J, leaving 7 bases unmatched. Germline CDR1 SGHRS, CDR2 YFSETQ. CDR3 length: 15 amino acids. In DNA form, the CDR3 reads TGCGCCAGCAGCTTGGTTCCTAGCGGAAAGAATGAGCAGTTCTTC. It encodes CASSLVPSGKNEQFF.

The chain links TRBV28 to TRBJ2-7; TRBD2 agrees at 10 bases. Looked up from germline, CDR1 is MDHEN and CDR2 is SYDVKM. The CDR3 runs to 15 residues. The V gene end was trimmed by 5 bases and the J gene end by 6 bases; junction bases not matched to a gene: 10. The CDR3 spells CASSTAGGPLAEQYF. In DNA form, the CDR3 reads TGTGCCAGCAGTACAGCGGGAGGGCCTTTGGCCGAGCAGTACTTC.

The rearrangement uses TRBV27 and TRBJ2-5, with TRBD1 identical over 7 bases. The DNA end is more similar to TRBJ2-7, so the J call may be wrong. The CDR3 covers 14 residues. The germline V gene has CDR1 MNHEY and CDR2 SMNVEV (reference sequence). Here the CDR3 reads CASSLRQGVHEQYF. Written as DNA, the CDR3 is TGTGCCAGCAGTCTCCGACAGGGAGTCCACGAGCAGTACTTC.

This sequence joins TRBV28 and TRBJ2-7, with D perhaps matching TRBD2 (6 bases). The V gene lost 3 bases and the J gene lost 6 bases, with 9 bases spanning the gap. This CDR3 contains 12 residues. Germline V gene data show CDR1 as MDHEN and CDR2 as SYDVKM. The CDR3 spells CASSFRGFEQYF. CDR3 DNA sequence: TGTGCCAGCAGTTTCCGGGGGTTCGAGCAGTACTTC.

This clone was found once. This chain connects TRBV7-2 to TRBJ2-2, with 7 positions matching TRBD1. The CDR3 runs to 14 residues. V was clipped by 5 bases and J by 3 bases; unmatched bases: 3. The germline CDR1 and CDR2 sequences are SGHTA and FQGNSA. The CDR3 sequence is CASSRTGDTGELFF. The CDR3 nucleotides are TGTGCCAGCAGCCGGACAGGAGACACCGGGGAGCTGTTTTTT.

This clone came up once. This chain joins TRBV5-1 and TRBJ2-2, with D perhaps matching TRBD2 (6 bases). The CDR3 spans 15 residues. In germline, CDR1 is SGHRS, CDR2 YFSETQ. Trimming shortened V by 4 bases and J by 1 base, and 11 bases separated the two germline ends. CDR3 DNA: TGCGCCAGCAGCCCGGTGCGGGAGAACACCGGGGAGCTGTTTTTT. It yields the protein CASSPVRENTGELFF.

The chain is built from TRBV5-1 and TRBJ1-5, with D hard to call. Germline CDR1 is SGHRS and CDR2 is YFSETQ. The CDR3 sequence is 15 residues long. Trimming pared 1 base from V and 2 bases from J, leaving 10 bases between. CDR3 bases: TGCGCCAGCAGCTTGATCCCTGGTGGCAATCAGCCCCAGCATTTT. Translated, it gives CASSLIPGGNQPQHF.

This clone was seen only once. CDR3 sequence: CASSYAGGSSYEQYF. CDR3 bases: TGTGCCAGCAGTTACGCCGGGGGGAGCTCCTACGAGCAGTACTTC. This rearrangement joins TRBV6-5 to TRBJ2-7; TRBD2 matches at 7 bases. CDR1 and CDR2 (germline): MNHEY, SVGAGI. This CDR3 is 15 amino acids long. Trimming removed 2 bases from V and 0 bases from J; junction bases left unmatched: 4.

The genes are TRBV27 and TRBJ2-1; D not certain. Germline loops: CDR1 MNHEY, CDR2 SMNVEV (reference sequence). This CDR3 comprises 13 residues. Trimming removed 2 bases at V and 7 bases at J, with 9 bases between. The CDR3 DNA reads as TGTGCCAGCAGTTTAGGATTTGAAAATGAGCAGTTCTTC. Its protein is CASSLGFENEQFF.

This chain uses TRBV6-4 with TRBJ2-1, with 11 nucleotides matching TRBD2. Germline V gives CDR1 MRHNA, CDR2 SNTAGT. The CDR3 loop spans 16 amino acids. The junction had 5 bases not matched to a gene; V was cut back by 3 bases and J by 4 bases. CDR3 sequence (DNA): TGTGCCAGCAGTGAGACGGGACTAGCGGAATACAATGAGCAGTTCTTC. Its protein is CASSETGLAEYNEQFF.

The V call is TRBV18, the J call TRBJ1-1; D uncertain. There are 16 residues in the CDR3. Trimming stripped 2 bases from V and 3 bases from J, with 16 bases between. Germline V gene lookup returns CDR1 KGHSH and CDR2 LQKENI. In nucleotides, the CDR3 is TGTGCCAGCTCACCAACAACGTATCCGGTCGACACTGAAGCTTTCTTT. It specifies CASSPTTYPVDTEAFF.

This rearrangement joins TRBV6-1 to TRBJ1-5; tentative D call: TRBD1 (5 bases). The CDR3 consists of 15 residues. Trimming took 4 bases from V and 3 from J, leaving 13 bases between them. Germline V CDR1 and CDR2: MNHNS, SASEGT. The DNA for the CDR3 is TGTGCCAGCAGTGTCGCGACAGCTAACAATCAGCCCCAGCATTTT. As protein: CASSVATANNQPQHF.